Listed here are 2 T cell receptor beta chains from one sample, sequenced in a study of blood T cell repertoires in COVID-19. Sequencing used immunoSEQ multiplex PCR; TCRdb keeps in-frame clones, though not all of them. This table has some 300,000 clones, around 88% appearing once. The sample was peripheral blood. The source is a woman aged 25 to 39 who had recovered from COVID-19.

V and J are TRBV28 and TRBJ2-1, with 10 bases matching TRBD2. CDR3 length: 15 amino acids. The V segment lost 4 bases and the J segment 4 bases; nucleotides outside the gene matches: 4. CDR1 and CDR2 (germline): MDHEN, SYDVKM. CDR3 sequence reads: CASSSLAGAYNEQFF. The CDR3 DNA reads TGTGCCAGCAGTTCTCTAGCGGGGGCGTACAATGAGCAGTTCTTC.

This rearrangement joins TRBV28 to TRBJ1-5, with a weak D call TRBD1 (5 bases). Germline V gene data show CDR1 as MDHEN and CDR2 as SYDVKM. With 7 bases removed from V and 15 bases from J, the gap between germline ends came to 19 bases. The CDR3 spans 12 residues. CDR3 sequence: CASTLPGSLPHF. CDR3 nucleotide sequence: TGTGCCAGCACCCTTCCAGGGTCCCTACCGCATTTT. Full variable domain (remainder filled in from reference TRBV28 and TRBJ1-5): DVKVTQSSRYLVKRTGEKVFLECVQDMDHENMFWYRQDPGLGLRLIYFSYDVKMKEKGDIPEGYSVSREKKERFSLILESASTNQTSMYLCASTLPGSLPHFGDGTRLSIL.